This T cell receptor beta chain appears in the sequencing data of a study of cytomegalovirus exposure and HLA in healthy donors. About this clone: Antigen: not known.

The PCR employed 60 Vbeta primers together with 13 Jbeta primers. In the original analysis: Later work found 80 million or so unique TCR beta chains, with 9.5 million to 12 million shared. Profiled with immunoSEQ multiplex PCR; TCRdb holds only in-frame clones, not every one. D and trimming come from the DNA, and the V and J calls and clone size come from that table. The table lists some 160,000 clones, around 77% of them singletons. The CDR3 contains 14 residues. Germline-derived CDR1 and CDR2 are KGHSH and LQKENI. V dropped 2 bases and J dropped 2 bases, with 9 bases sitting between them. Study findings and constraints: Association with HLA alleles at 0.05 false discovery rate was found for approximately 18,000 TCR beta sequences in a later analysis. The classifier reportedly diagnosed cytomegalovirus status with high specificity and sensitivity.

J is TRBJ2-5 and V is TRBV18, with D maybe TRBD1 (6 bases). The sequencing sample was made of PBMCs. The TCR sequence derives from a woman younger than 45 in good health and CMV-seronegative. The CDR3 DNA reads TGTGCCAGCTCACCAGGACAGAATCAAGAGACCCAGTACTTC. This codes for CASSPGQNQETQYF.